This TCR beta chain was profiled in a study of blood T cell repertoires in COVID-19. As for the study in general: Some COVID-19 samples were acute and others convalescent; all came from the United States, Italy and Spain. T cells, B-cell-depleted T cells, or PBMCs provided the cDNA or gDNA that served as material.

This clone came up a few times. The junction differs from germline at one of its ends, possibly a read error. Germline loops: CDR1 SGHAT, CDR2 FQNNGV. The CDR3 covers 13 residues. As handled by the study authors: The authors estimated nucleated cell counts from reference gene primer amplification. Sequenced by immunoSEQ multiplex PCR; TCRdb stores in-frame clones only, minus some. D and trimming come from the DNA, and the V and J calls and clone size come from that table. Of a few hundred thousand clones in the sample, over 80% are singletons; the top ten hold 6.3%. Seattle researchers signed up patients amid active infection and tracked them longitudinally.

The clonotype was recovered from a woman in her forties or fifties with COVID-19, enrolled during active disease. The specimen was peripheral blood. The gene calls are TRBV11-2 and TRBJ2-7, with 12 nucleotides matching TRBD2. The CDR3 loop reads CASSPGLAGIYSF. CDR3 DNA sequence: TGTGCCAGCAGCCCAGGACTAGCGGGAATTTACTCCTTC.